This TCR beta chain was recovered during a study of blood T cell repertoires in COVID-19. As for the study in general: The analysed material was cDNA or gDNA that came from T cells, B-cell-depleted T cells, or PBMCs.

In the authors' workflow: By means of reference gene primer amplification, nucleated cell counts were estimated. This table comes from immunoSEQ multiplex PCR, and its TCRdb copy is limited to in-frame clones, with some not included. D and trimming come from the DNA, and the V and J calls and clone size come from that table. The sample yields about 160,000 clones, around 81% seen once. Germline values: CDR1 GTSNPN, CDR2 SVGIG (reference sequence). The J segment lost 1 base and the V segment lost 4 bases, leaving 4 bases of the junction unmatched. CDR3 size: 14 residues. The receptor was derived from a man in his forties who had recovered from COVID-19. The sequenced material came from PBMCs or T cells enriched from blood (not recorded which). The rearrangement links TRBV30 to TRBJ1-5; 7 bases match TRBD1. The CDR3 nucleotides read TGTGCCTGGAACAGGGGAATCAGCAATCAGCCCCAGCATTTT. It is translated as CAWNRGISNQPQHF.